The 18 T cell receptor beta chains reported below all come from one sample, sequenced in a study of T cells in Graves' hyperthyroidism and ophthalmopathy. Amplification targeted TCR beta CDR3 regions from RNA transcripts. An initial round of RT-PCR targeting the TCR CDR3 relied on the HTBI primer set. MiXCR was run by TCRdb on the multiplex PCR reads, yielding one entry per CDR3 protein. The sample has 250,000 to 300,000 distinct CDR3 sequences, roughly an eighth seen once. Source material: blood. These receptors were obtained from a woman aged 40 to 55 with Graves' hyperthyroidism.

The V gene is TRBV29-1, the J gene TRBJ2-2; D unresolved. V dropped 0 bases and J dropped 3 bases, with 11 bases sitting between them. Germline V CDR1 and CDR2: SQVTM, ANQGSEA. The CDR3 sequence is 15 residues long. CDR3 DNA sequence: TGCAGCGTTGAAGATGACGGCAGACACACCGGGGAGCTGTTTTTT. Translation: CSVEDDGRHTGELFF.

This clonotype was seen repeatedly, ten times or more. The J gene is TRBJ1-1, the V gene TRBV27; 7 nucleotides line up with TRBD1. This CDR3 spans 16 amino acids. The germline V gene has CDR1 MNHEY and CDR2 SMNVEV (reference sequence). V was clipped by 5 bases and J by 4 bases; unmatched bases: 13. CDR3 DNA sequence: TGTGCCAGCAGTAAGGCCCCGCAGGGGGGCCGCACTGAAGCTTTCTTT. It specifies CASSKAPQGGRTEAFF.

This clonotype was detected a few times. The chain has TRBV30 and TRBJ2-7; 10 bases fit TRBD1. Germline V gene lookup returns CDR1 GTSNPN and CDR2 SVGIG (reference sequence). This CDR3 spans 13 amino acids. Germline trimming cut 3 bases from V and 4 bases from J; bases unmatched to any gene: 3. In nucleotides, the CDR3 is TGTGCCTGGAGCACGGGACAGGGGTACGAGCAGTACTTC. It translates to CAWSTGQGYEQYF.

This clonotype was detected many times. V is TRBV6-1 and J is TRBJ1-2; tentative D call: TRBD1 (5 bases). Germline CDR1 and CDR2: MNHNS and SASEGT. Deletions cut 5 bases from V and 4 bases from J, with 8 bases between. The CDR3 consists of 12 residues. The chain's CDR3 is CASSSGTYGYTF. For the CDR3, the DNA is TGTGCCAGCAGTTCGGGGACCTATGGCTACACCTTC.

This clonotype came up many times. The chain carries TRBV10-3 and TRBJ1-5, with D hard to call. CDR1 and CDR2 (germline): ENHRY, SYGVKD. The CDR3 has 13 amino acids. V lost 4 bases and J lost 3, with 7 bases in between. The CDR3 bases are TGTGCCATCAGTGGCGGGGACAATCAGCCCCAGCATTTT. Translated: CAISGGDNQPQHF.

This clonotype was found a few times. The genes are TRBV5-4 and TRBJ2-5, with 7 bases identical to TRBD2. Trimming took 3 bases from V and 1 from J; bases not matched to a gene: 9. There are 16 residues in the CDR3. CDR1 is SGHNT and CDR2 is YYREEE in the germline V gene (reference sequence). The chain's CDR3 is CASSSEGGTIQETQYF. CDR3 DNA sequence: TGTGCCAGCAGCTCGGAAGGAGGGACTATCCAAGAGACCCAGTACTTC.

At least ten counts were recorded for this clonotype. The chain recombines TRBV29-1 with TRBJ2-7, with D hard to call. CDR3 length: 13 residues. Germline V gene lookup returns CDR1 SQVTM and CDR2 ANQGSEA. V shed 1 base and J shed 2 bases, with 9 bases lying between them. This CDR3 reads CSVEGQAAYEQYF. The CDR3 DNA is TGCAGCGTTGAAGGTCAGGCAGCCTACGAGCAGTACTTC.

This clonotype was recorded many times. The chain recombines TRBV13 with TRBJ1-2; D possibly corresponds to TRBD1 (6 bases). CDR1 PRHDT and CDR2 FYEKMQ come from the germline V gene (reference sequence). The CDR3 has 14 residues. V shed 6 bases and J shed 7 bases, with 18 bases lying between them. The chain's CDR3 is CASRFSGGASGYTF. The CDR3 DNA follows: TGTGCCAGCAGATTTTCGGGGGGCGCGAGTGGCTACACCTTC.

This clonotype has only a few counts. The gene calls are TRBV6-5 and TRBJ2-3; a weak D match, TRBD1 (5 bases). V was pared by 2 bases and J by 2 bases, with 8 bases between. The CDR3 is 14 residues long. CDR1 is MNHEY, CDR2 SVGAGI, per germline. This chain's CDR3 is CASSYGANTDTQYF. CDR3 in DNA: TGTGCCAGCAGTTACGGGGCCAACACAGATACGCAGTATTTT.

This clonotype has a count of ten or more. This sequence joins TRBV6-5 and TRBJ2-5; D ambiguous. The germline CDR1 and CDR2 sequences are MNHEY and SVGAGI. V shed 0 bases and J shed 3 bases, with 11 bases lying between them. CDR3 length: 15 residues. CDR3 sequence reads: CASSYSLGNKETQYF. The DNA for the CDR3 is TGTGCCAGCAGTTACTCCCTTGGGAATAAAGAGACCCAGTACTTC.

The chain recombines TRBV19 with TRBJ1-3; D unresolved. CDR1 and CDR2 (germline): LNHDA, SQIVND (reference sequence). V dropped 3 bases and J dropped 4 bases, with 13 bases sitting between them. This CDR3 spans 15 amino acids. The CDR3 is CASSILDRSGNTIYF. CDR3 sequence (DNA): TGTGCCAGTAGTATCCTGGATAGGTCAGGAAACACCATATATTTT. The entire variable domain, with the rest obtained from reference TRBV19 and TRBJ1-3, is as follows: DGGITQSPKYLFRKEGQNVTLSCEQNLNHDAMYWYRQDPGQGLRLIYYSQIVNDFQKGDIAEGYSVSREKKESFPLTVTSAQKNPTAFYLCASSILDRSGNTIYFGEGSWLTVV.

The sample holds many counts of this clonotype. The chain uses TRBV2 and TRBJ1-3, with D unresolved. The germline V and J ends were trimmed by 4 bases and 0 bases, with 10 bases remaining between them. The CDR3 consists of 15 residues. Per the germline V gene, CDR1 is SNHLY and CDR2 is FYNNEI. The CDR3 here is CASSGWADSGNTIYF. CDR3 coding DNA: TGTGCCAGCAGTGGCTGGGCCGACTCTGGAAACACCATATATTTT.

This chain links TRBV5-8 with TRBJ2-3; D gene unclear. V was pared by 3 bases and J by 8 bases, with 10 bases between. CDR1 is SGHTS and CDR2 is YDEGEE in the germline V gene. The CDR3 runs 12 residues. The CDR3 sequence: CASSSPPGTQYF. The DNA of the CDR3 is TGTGCCAGCAGCTCCCCCCCGGGTACGCAGTATTTT.

This clonotype was seen many times. The chain has TRBV7-2 and TRBJ2-6; unclear D gene. The CDR3 runs to 15 residues. Germline assignment: CDR1 SGHTA and CDR2 FQGNSA. With 2 bases removed from V and 2 bases from J, the gap between germline ends came to 7 bases. CDR3 sequence: CASSLSPTGANVLTF. In DNA, the CDR3 is TGTGCCAGCAGCTTATCCCCCACTGGGGCCAACGTCCTGACTTTC.

This clonotype was counted many times. V usage is TRBV5-1 and J usage is TRBJ1-1; a weak D match, TRBD1 (5 bases). This CDR3 has 14 residues. Trimming removed 0 bases from V and 3 bases from J, with 9 bases in between. Germline V gene lookup returns CDR1 SGHRS and CDR2 YFSETQ. This CDR3 reads CASSLGGADTEAFF. For the CDR3, the DNA is TGCGCCAGCAGCTTGGGAGGGGCGGACACTGAAGCTTTCTTT.

This clonotype was found many times. The chain links TRBV11-2 to TRBJ2-1; D may be TRBD2 (6 bases). CDR3 length: 15 amino acids. With 6 bases removed from V and 0 bases from J, the gap between germline ends came to 12 bases. Germline CDR1 is SGHAT and CDR2 is FQNNGV. The CDR3 loop is CASRIDGSSYNEQFF. CDR3 nucleotide sequence: TGTGCCAGCAGGATCGACGGGAGCTCCTACAATGAGCAGTTCTTC.

This clonotype was observed many times. The V call is TRBV3-1, the J call TRBJ1-1; possible D gene TRBD1, 6 bases. Trimming took off 3 bases at V and 1 base at J, with 9 bases between the two ends. The length of the CDR3 is 14 residues. CDR1 and CDR2 from the germline V gene are LGHDT and YNNKEL (reference sequence). CDR3 amino acids: CASSQIQGNTEAFF. CDR3 DNA: TGTGCCAGCAGCCAGATACAGGGGAACACTGAAGCTTTCTTT.

In this sample, this clonotype turned up many times. The V call is TRBV29-1, the J call TRBJ2-1, with D perhaps matching TRBD2 (5 bases). The V and J ends lost 4 bases and 4 bases respectively, with 8 bases between them. The V gene's germline CDR1 is SQVTM and CDR2 ANQGSEA. The CDR3 runs to 12 residues. The CDR3 is CSVASGYNEQFF. CDR3 nucleotide sequence: TGCAGCGTTGCGAGCGGTTACAATGAGCAGTTCTTC.